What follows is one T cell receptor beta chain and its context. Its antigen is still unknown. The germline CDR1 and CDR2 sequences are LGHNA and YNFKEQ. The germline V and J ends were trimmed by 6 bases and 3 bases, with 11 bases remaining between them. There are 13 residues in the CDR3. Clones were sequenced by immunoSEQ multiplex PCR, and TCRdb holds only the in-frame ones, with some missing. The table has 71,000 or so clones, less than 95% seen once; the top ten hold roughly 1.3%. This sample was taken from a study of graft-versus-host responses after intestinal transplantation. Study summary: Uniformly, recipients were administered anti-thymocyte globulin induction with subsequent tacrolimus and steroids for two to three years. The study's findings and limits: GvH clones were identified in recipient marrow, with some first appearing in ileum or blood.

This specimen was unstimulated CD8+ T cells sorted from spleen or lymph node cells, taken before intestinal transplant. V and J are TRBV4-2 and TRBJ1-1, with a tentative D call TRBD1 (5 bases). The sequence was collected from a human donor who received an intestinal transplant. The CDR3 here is CASRMGGDTEAFF. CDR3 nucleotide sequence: TGTGCCAGCAGAATGGGGGGGGACACTGAAGCTTTCTTT.